Below are 32 T cell receptor beta chains sequenced from a single sample in a study of OX40 agonist ivuxolimab in advanced cancers. Data came from immunoSEQ multiplex PCR; TCRdb stores just in-frame clones and leaves some out. The sample has some 75,000 clones, 65% to 90% seen once. The sample consisted of CD4+ or CD8+ T cells sorted from blood, taken in a trial of the OX40 agonist ivuxolimab. The receptors stem from an adult with an advanced solid tumor such as melanoma, head and neck, liver or kidney cancer.

This chain connects TRBV4-3 to TRBJ1-2; unclear D gene. The CDR3 is made up of 15 amino acids. Germline V lookup: CDR1 LGHNA, CDR2 YSLEER. V lost 3 bases, J lost 4 bases, and 15 bases lay in between. The CDR3 loop reads CASSQTTSVAYGYTF. The CDR3 region has the DNA TGCGCCAGCAGCCAGACAACTTCAGTGGCCTATGGCTACACCTTC.

The rearrangement uses TRBV5-6 and TRBJ1-4, with a possible D match to TRBD1 (5 bases). CDR3 length equals 14 residues. From germline, CDR1 is SGHDT and CDR2 YYEEEE. V lost 3 bases to trimming and J lost 8 bases, with 14 bases between them. CDR3: CASSSSGGVEKLFF. The CDR3 bases are TGTGCCAGCAGCTCATCCGGGGGGGTGGAAAAACTGTTTTTT.

This clone was found once. V and J are TRBV5-1 and TRBJ1-4, with 8 bases lining up with TRBD1. The ends lost 1 base at V and 5 bases at J; junction bases unmatched: 4. This CDR3 has 15 residues. Germline V CDR1 and CDR2: SGHRS, YFSETQ. The CDR3 coding sequence is TGCGCCAGCAGCTTGCCGGACAGGGAAAATGAAAAACTGTTTTTT. It encodes CASSLPDRENEKLFF.

The chain uses TRBV4-1 and TRBJ1-5; no definite D call. CDR1 is MGHRA and CDR2 is YSYEKL in the germline V gene. V was clipped by 0 bases and J by 0 bases, with 18 bases between them. This CDR3 has 19 amino acids. CDR3 residues: CASSQDPGSLGYSNQPQHF. DNA for the CDR3: TGCGCCAGCAGCCAAGATCCGGGGAGTCTGGGGTATAGCAATCAGCCCCAGCATTTT.

V is TRBV28 and J is TRBJ2-7, with D unresolved. The CDR3 spans 12 residues. Looked up from germline, CDR1 is MDHEN and CDR2 is SYDVKM. The V gene lost 2 bases and the J gene lost 2 bases, with 4 bases spanning the gap. Written as DNA, the CDR3 is TGTGCCAGCAGTTTAAGGGCCTACGAGCAGTACTTC. This translates into CASSLRAYEQYF.

The V gene is TRBV11-3, the J gene TRBJ2-1; no clear D gene. V was pared by 2 bases and J by 3 bases, with 11 bases between. The CDR3 is 15 amino acids. Germline V gene lookup returns CDR1 SGHNT and CDR2 YENEEA. The CDR3 sequence is CASSLIVGLYNEQFF. CDR3 DNA sequence: TGTGCCAGCAGCTTAATAGTGGGTCTCTACAATGAGCAGTTCTTC.

The table lists this clone with a count of one. The chain uses TRBV19 and TRBJ1-1, with D possibly being TRBD1 (5 bases). V was trimmed by 5 bases and J by 5 bases, leaving 12 bases between them. The germline V gene encodes CDR1 LNHDA and CDR2 SQIVND (reference sequence). This CDR3 is built from 13 residues. The CDR3 sequence: CASSERGRTEAFF. DNA for the CDR3: TGTGCCAGTAGTGAAAGGGGCCGTACTGAAGCTTTCTTT.

The chain joins TRBV29-1 to TRBJ1-6; unclear D gene. With 6 bases removed from V and 4 bases from J, the gap between germline ends came to 13 bases. The CDR3 contains 14 residues. Germline loops: CDR1 SQVTM, CDR2 ANQGSEA. Here the CDR3 DNA reads TGCAGCGTGATGGACCGGGGTTATAATTCACCCCTCCACTTT. Its translation: CSVMDRGYNSPLHF.

This clone was seen once. This chain connects TRBV2 to TRBJ2-6; no clear D gene. V was pared by 7 bases and J by 4 bases, with 14 bases between. The length of the CDR3 is 15 residues. CDR1 and CDR2 (germline): SNHLY, FYNNEI. The DNA of the CDR3 is TGTGCCAGCAAGGCCCTACCGTTAGGGGCCAACGTCCTGACTTTC. This encodes CASKALPLGANVLTF.

The CDR3 here is CASSTPGQTNYGYTF. For the CDR3, the DNA is TGTGCCAGCAGCACACCGGGACAGACTAACTATGGCTACACCTTC. The V gene is TRBV7-8, the J gene TRBJ1-2; 7 bases align to TRBD1. V was clipped by 5 bases and J by 0 bases; unmatched bases: 6. CDR1 SGHVS and CDR2 FQNEAQ come from the germline V gene. The CDR3 is 15 amino acids.

This clone appeared a few times. The V call is TRBV9, the J call TRBJ1-4; D is uncertain. The CDR3 has 15 residues. Looked up from germline, CDR1 is SGDLS and CDR2 is YYNGEE. Between the trimmed V and J ends, which lost 0 bases and 3 bases, there was a span of 9 bases. This CDR3 reads CASSVVQWANEKLFF. DNA of the CDR3: TGTGCCAGCAGCGTAGTGCAGTGGGCTAATGAAAAACTGTTTTTT.

The rearrangement links TRBV10-3 to TRBJ2-5; D might be TRBD1 (5 bases). Germline loops: CDR1 ENHRY, CDR2 SYGVKD. The CDR3 runs 15 residues. The germline V and J ends were trimmed by 2 bases and 1 base, with 11 bases remaining between them. The chain's CDR3 is CAISETSGSQETQYF. The CDR3 bases are TGTGCCATCAGTGAGACCTCAGGGTCCCAAGAGACCCAGTACTTC.

The J gene is TRBJ2-2, the V gene TRBV6-6, with a weak D call TRBD2 (5 bases). This CDR3 comprises 14 residues. The germline V and J ends were trimmed by 0 bases and 5 bases, with 7 bases remaining between them. The germline V gene has CDR1 MNHNY and CDR2 SVGAGI (reference sequence). The CDR3 loop is CASSYSRETGELFF. The DNA for the CDR3 is TGTGCCAGCAGTTACTCGAGGGAAACCGGGGAGCTGTTTTTT.

This clone was recorded at least ten times. The chain carries TRBV4-3 and TRBJ2-3; the D gene is possibly TRBD2 (5 bases). CDR1 LGHNA and CDR2 YSLEER come from the germline V gene. V lost 0 bases and J lost 2, with 15 bases in between. This CDR3 is 17 amino acids long. CDR3 nucleotides: TGCGCCAGCAGCCAAGATCTGGCCAGCGGCGCCACAGATACGCAGTATTTT. This sequence encodes CASSQDLASGATDTQYF.

V and J are TRBV7-2 and TRBJ2-3; D is perhaps TRBD1 or TRBD2 (6 bases each). The germline gives CDR1 SGHTA, CDR2 FQGNSA. The germline V and J ends were trimmed by 4 bases and 8 bases, with 22 bases remaining between them. This CDR3 comprises 16 residues. CDR3 in DNA: TGTGCCAGCAGCTCGCAGTCTGGGGGGCGCGGAGGTACGCAGTATTTT. This translates into CASSSQSGGRGGTQYF.

This rearrangement joins TRBV5-4 to TRBJ1-1; 10 bases are shared with TRBD1. The CDR3 runs to 16 residues. The germline V gene has CDR1 SGHNT and CDR2 YYREEE (reference sequence). With 2 bases clipped from V and 0 bases from J, the junction kept 4 bases outside the gene matches. The CDR3: CASSFAGQGVNTEAFF. CDR3 DNA sequence: TGTGCCAGCAGCTTCGCTGGACAGGGGGTGAACACTGAAGCTTTCTTT.

V and J are TRBV2 and TRBJ2-5; D unclear. Germline V gene data show CDR1 as SNHLY and CDR2 as FYNNEI. The CDR3 length is 11 residues. V lost 4 bases and J 7 bases, leaving 7 bases between the germline ends. CDR3 DNA: TGTGCCAGCAGTGCCACGGGGACCCAGTACTTC. Protein sequence: CASSATGTQYF.

The genes are TRBV2 and TRBJ1-1, with D tentatively TRBD1 (5 bases). CDR3 size: 12 residues. Trimming left V 4 bases short and J 13 bases short, with 16 bases between. Per germline, CDR1 SNHLY and CDR2 FYNNEI. CDR3 protein: CASSAEGLTGFF. The CDR3, as DNA: TGTGCCAGCAGTGCGGAGGGGCTCACAGGTTTCTTT. Full variable domain (remainder filled in from reference TRBV2 and TRBJ1-1): EPEVTQTPSHQVTQMGQEVILRCVPISNHLYFYWYRQILGQKVEFLVSFYNNEISEKSEIFDDQFSVERPDGSNFTLKIRSTKLEDSAMYFCASSAEGLTGFFGQGTRLTVV.

This chain links TRBV11-2 with TRBJ2-1; possibly TRBD1 for D (5 bases). The ends were cut back, 0 bases at V and 10 bases at J, with 10 bases in the middle. CDR1 is SGHAT, CDR2 FQNNGV, per germline. The CDR3 length is 13 residues. This chain's CDR3 is CASSLESAGEQFF. As DNA, the CDR3 is TGTGCCAGCAGCTTAGAGTCGGCAGGGGAGCAGTTCTTC.

The CDR3 coding sequence is TGTGCCAGCAGTGAGGGCCGAATTAGTCGTCAGCCCCAGCATTTT. Amino acids: CASSEGRISRQPQHF. The chain uses TRBV2 and TRBJ1-5; unclear D gene. Germline CDR1 SNHLY, CDR2 FYNNEI. The germline V and J ends were trimmed by 3 bases and 6 bases, with 15 bases remaining between them. The CDR3 has 15 residues.

This rearrangement joins TRBV6-5 to TRBJ2-7; D possibly uses TRBD1 or TRBD2 (5 bases each). This CDR3 has 14 residues. The V and J ends lost 5 bases and 5 bases respectively, with 16 bases between them. Looked up from germline, CDR1 is MNHEY and CDR2 is SVGAGI. CDR3 in amino acids: CASSREWGTNEQYF. DNA for the CDR3: TGTGCCAGCAGTAGGGAGTGGGGCACTAACGAGCAGTACTTC.

V usage is TRBV6-5 and J usage is TRBJ1-1, with 10 bases lining up with TRBD1. The V segment lost 5 bases and the J segment 5 bases; nucleotides outside the gene matches: 5. This CDR3 contains 14 residues. Germline CDR1 reads MNHEY; CDR2 reads SVGAGI. CDR3 sequence: CASSRTGGETEAFF. CDR3 nucleotide sequence: TGTGCCAGCAGTCGGACAGGGGGTGAAACTGAAGCTTTCTTT.

The chain has TRBV9 and TRBJ1-4, with D maybe TRBD1 (6 bases). Trimming left V 8 bases short and J 4 bases short, with 18 bases between. The V gene's germline CDR1 is SGDLS and CDR2 YYNGEE. This CDR3 spans 15 amino acids. The CDR3 is CASGGRRPNNEKLFF. In DNA form, the CDR3 reads TGTGCCAGTGGGGGGCGCAGGCCCAATAATGAAAAACTGTTTTTT.

The chain has TRBV10-3 and TRBJ1-2, with unresolved D. The germline gives CDR1 ENHRY, CDR2 SYGVKD. Trimming took 5 bases from V and 3 from J, leaving 10 bases between them. The CDR3 totals 13 residues. The CDR3 bases are TGTGCCATCAGTAACGGGCGAGACTATGGCTACACCTTC. This codes for CAISNGRDYGYTF.

The V gene is TRBV30, the J gene TRBJ1-1, with D hard to call. CDR1 and CDR2 from the germline V gene are GTSNPN and SVGIG (reference sequence). V was pared by 1 base and J by 1 base, with 16 bases between. The CDR3 is 16 residues long. The CDR3 nucleotides are TGTGCCTGGAGTGCCCGCCCCGGGCAGAGGAACACTGAAGCTTTCTTT. Amino acid sequence: CAWSARPGQRNTEAFF.

The V call is TRBV5-4, the J call TRBJ2-7; D could derive from TRBD1 or TRBD2 (5 bases each). Germline V gene sequence: CDR1 SGHNT, CDR2 YYREEE (reference sequence). V lost 2 bases and J lost 3, with 12 bases in between. This CDR3 contains 14 residues. DNA for the CDR3: TGTGCCAGCAGCTTAAGGGGCCGGGGCTACGAGCAGTACTTC. It translates to CASSLRGRGYEQYF.

CDR3 sequence (DNA): TGTGCCAGCAGTAAAACTAGCGTGGGCTACAATGAGCAGTTCTTC. Its protein is CASSKTSVGYNEQFF. This rearrangement joins TRBV27 to TRBJ2-1; 7 nucleotides align to TRBD2. Losses at the gene ends were 5 bases for V and 3 bases for J; bases not matched to a gene: 7. The CDR3 is 15 amino acids. Germline values: CDR1 MNHEY, CDR2 SMNVEV (reference sequence).

V and J are TRBV7-3 and TRBJ1-2, with 7 bases aligning to TRBD1. In germline, CDR1 is SGHTA, CDR2 FQGTGA. The J segment lost 3 bases and the V segment lost 5 bases, leaving 6 bases of the junction unmatched. This CDR3 spans 14 amino acids. The CDR3 nucleotides read TGTGCCAGCAGCGCCCGGGACAGAGACTATGGCTACACCTTC. As protein: CASSARDRDYGYTF.

CDR3 loop: CASSHIRPEQFF. The CDR3 nucleotides are TGTGCCAGCAGCCACATACGACCCGAGCAGTTCTTC. V and J are TRBV6-5 and TRBJ2-1; D gene uncertain. The CDR3 is made up of 12 amino acids. The ends were cut back, 6 bases at V and 10 bases at J, with 13 bases in the middle. Germline-derived CDR1 and CDR2 are MNHEY and SVGAGI.

The chain recombines TRBV27 with TRBJ1-1; D gene uncertain. Germline V gives CDR1 MNHEY, CDR2 SMNVEV (reference sequence). Trimming pared 4 bases from V and 11 bases from J, leaving 23 bases between. CDR3 length: 15 residues. Here the CDR3 DNA reads TGTGCCAGCAGTTCGCTGGGGAAGGTTCGGGTGCGTGCTTTCTTT. Translating gives CASSSLGKVRVRAFF.

The chain is built from TRBV10-3 and TRBJ1-2; D possibly corresponds to TRBD1 (6 bases). Germline values: CDR1 ENHRY, CDR2 SYGVKD. V was clipped by 0 bases and J by 6 bases, with 20 bases between them. This CDR3 has 17 residues. As DNA, the CDR3 is TGTGCCATCAGTGAGTCAGCGGCAGGGGATCGAGTACATGGCTACACCTTC. Amino acids: CAISESAAGDRVHGYTF.

The genes are TRBV7-2 and TRBJ2-3; 7 nucleotides align to TRBD2. This CDR3 is 19 amino acids long. Unmatched junction bases numbered 15, after V lost 0 bases and J lost 3 bases. Germline lookup yields CDR1 SGHTA and CDR2 FQGNSA. CDR3 loop: CASSLAGTFGGGGTDTQYF. The CDR3 nucleotides read TGTGCCAGCAGCTTAGCGGGGACCTTTGGCGGGGGAGGTACAGATACGCAGTATTTT.